This T cell receptor beta chain stems from a study of PD-L1 blockade in urothelial cancer. The time point denotes: pretreatment peripheral blood. The CDR3 consists of 15 residues. Germline assignment: CDR1 LGHNT and CDR2 FRNRAP. Trimming took 0 bases from V and 1 from J, leaving 9 bases between them. Generated by immunoSEQ multiplex PCR, the TCRdb table keeps only in-frame clones and is missing some. The repertoire has approximately 50,000 clones, roughly four fifths of them found once; the top ten carry more than 3%. This clone was observed a few times. The sequence derives from a man aged 70-80 years with urothelial cancer. This chain links TRBV12-5 with TRBJ1-1; D call uncertain. This material consisted of PBMCs, taken around atezolizumab (anti-PD-L1) treatment. CDR3 residues: CASGLVAGGNTEAFF. The DNA for the CDR3 is TGTGCTAGTGGTTTGGTCGCGGGTGGGAACACTGAAGCTTTCTTT. Combining the CDR3 with reference TRBV12-5 and TRBJ1-1 gives the whole variable domain DARVTQTPRHKVTEMGQEVTMRCQPILGHNTVFWYRQTMMQGLELLAYFRNRAPLDDSGMPKDRFSAEMPDATLATLKIQPSEPRDSAVYFCASGLVAGGNTEAFFGQGTRLTVV.